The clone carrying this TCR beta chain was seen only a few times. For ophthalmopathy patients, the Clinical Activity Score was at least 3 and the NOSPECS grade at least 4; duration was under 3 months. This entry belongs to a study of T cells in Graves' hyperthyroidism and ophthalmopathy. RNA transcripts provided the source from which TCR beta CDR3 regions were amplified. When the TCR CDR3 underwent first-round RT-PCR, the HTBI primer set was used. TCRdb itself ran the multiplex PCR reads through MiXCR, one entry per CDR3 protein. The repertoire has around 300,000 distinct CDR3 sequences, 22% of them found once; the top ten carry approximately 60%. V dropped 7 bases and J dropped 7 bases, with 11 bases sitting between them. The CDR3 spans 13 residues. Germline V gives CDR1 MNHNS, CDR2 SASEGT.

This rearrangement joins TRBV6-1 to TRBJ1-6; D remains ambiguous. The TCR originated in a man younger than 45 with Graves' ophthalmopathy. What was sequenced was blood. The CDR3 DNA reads TGTGCCAGCAACAGCGTACGAAATTCACCCCTCCACTTT. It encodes CASNSVRNSPLHF.